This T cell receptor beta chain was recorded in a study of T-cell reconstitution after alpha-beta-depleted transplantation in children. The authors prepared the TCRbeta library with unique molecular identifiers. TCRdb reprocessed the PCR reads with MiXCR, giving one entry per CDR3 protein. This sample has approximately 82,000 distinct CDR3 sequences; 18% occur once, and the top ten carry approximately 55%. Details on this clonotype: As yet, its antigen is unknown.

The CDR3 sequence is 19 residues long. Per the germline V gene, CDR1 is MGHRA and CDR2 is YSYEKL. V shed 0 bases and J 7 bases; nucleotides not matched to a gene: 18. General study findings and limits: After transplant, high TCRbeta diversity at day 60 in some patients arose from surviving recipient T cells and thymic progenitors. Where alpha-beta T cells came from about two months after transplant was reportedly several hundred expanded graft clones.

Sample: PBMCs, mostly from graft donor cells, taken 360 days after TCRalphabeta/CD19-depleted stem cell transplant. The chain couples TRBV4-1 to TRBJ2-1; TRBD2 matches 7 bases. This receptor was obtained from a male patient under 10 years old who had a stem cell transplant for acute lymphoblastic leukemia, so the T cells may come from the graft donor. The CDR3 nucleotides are TGCGCCAGCAGCCAAGATTACCGACTAGCTTTGTCAATGTCGAATGAGCAGTTCTTC. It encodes CASSQDYRLALSMSNEQFF.